A selection of T cell receptor beta chains follows, all from one sample in a study of read filtering for tumor transcriptome and immune sequencing. One entry per CDR3 protein, called by TCRdb with MiXCR from the reads. Of over 45,000 distinct CDR3 sequences listed, 20% to 25% were seen once; the top ten hold approximately 18%. The sample consisted of a population of CD138-negative cells sorted from bone marrow. The receptor set was obtained from a donor aged 40 or older with multiple myeloma. The CDR3 runs from the conserved cysteine through the conserved F or W. A D gene is named only where the DNA matches it firmly. Not every row has a clone size; where given, it reads once, few, many or a size class.

j_gene | v_gene | d_gene | abundance | CDR3aa | CDR3nt
TRBJ2-1 | TRBV7-3 | NA | many | CASSLEAGRSYNEQFF | TGTGCCAGCAGCTTAGAGGCGGGACGCTCCTACAATGAGCAGTTCTTC
TRBJ2-1 | TRBV6-6 | TRBD2 | many | CASSYPRTGTSGNYNEQFF | TGTGCCAGCAGTTATCCAAGGACCGGGACTAGCGGGAACTACAATGAGCAGTTCTTC
TRBJ2-1 | TRBV5-1 | TRBD1 | NA | CASRSTGDNEQFF | TGCGCCAGCAGATCGACAGGGGACAATGAGCAGTTCTTC
TRBJ2-7 | TRBV5-1 | TRBD2 | NA | CASSSGTSVNEQYF | TGCGCCAGCAGCTCCGGGACTAGCGTTAACGAGCAGTACTTC
TRBJ1-6 | TRBV5-1 | TRBD1 | many | CASSTGTVNSPLHF | TGCGCCAGCAGCACGGGGACAGTTAATTCACCCCTCCACTTT
TRBJ2-3 | TRBV11-2 | TRBD2 | few | CASSLEAGGVDTQYF | TGTGCCAGCAGCTTGGAGGCGGGAGGGGTGGATACGCAGTATTTT
TRBJ1-5 | TRBV6-2/TRBV6-3 | TRBD1 | few | CASSYPPQGTRSNQPQHF | TGTGCCAGCAGTTACCCCCCACAGGGGACTCGCAGCAATCAGCCCCAGCATTTT
TRBJ2-3 | TRBV27 | TRBD2 | few | CASSLVGGWDTQYF | TGTGCCAGCAGTTTAGTCGGGGGGTGGGATACGCAGTATTTT
TRBJ2-3 | TRBV29-1 | TRBD1 | many | CSVDGQGTDTQYF | TGCAGCGTTGACGGACAGGGAACAGATACGCAGTATTTT
TRBJ2-1 | TRBV12-3/TRBV12-4 | TRBD2 | many | CASSLVSSGSYNEQFF | TGTGCCAGCAGTTTAGTCTCTAGCGGGAGTTACAATGAGCAGTTCTTC
TRBJ2-7 | TRBV15 | NA | many | CATSRDHGKPNEQYF | TGTGCCACCAGCAGAGATCACGGGAAGCCCAACGAGCAGTACTTC
TRBJ2-2 | TRBV7-2 | NA | once | CASSLAPIGMNTGELLF | TGTGCCAGCAGCTTAGCGCCGATAGGGATGAACACCGGGGAGCTGCTTTTT
TRBJ2-7 | TRBV18 | NA | few | CASSPTPGNYEQYF | TGTGCCAGCTCACCAACCCCCGGAAACTACGAGCAGTACTTC
TRBJ1-2 | TRBV29-1 | NA | many | CSVDPPEEGYTF | TGCAGCGTAGACCCCCCCGAAGAAGGCTACACCTTC
TRBJ1-2 | TRBV11-2 | NA | NA | CASSLVFRGGYTF | TGTGCCAGCAGCTTAGTATTTCGGGGTGGCTACACCTTC
TRBJ2-2 | TRBV14 | TRBD1 | few | CASSQDPWTGGTGELFF | TGTGCCAGCAGCCAAGATCCGTGGACAGGGGGCACCGGGGAGCTGTTTTTT
TRBJ2-6 | TRBV11-2 | TRBD1 | many | CASSLTGDGANVLTF | TGTGCCAGCAGCCTTACAGGGGACGGGGCCAACGTCCTGACTTTC
TRBJ1-2 | TRBV20-1 | TRBD1 | few | CSATPPTGEFYGYTF | TGCAGTGCTACCCCGCCAACAGGGGAATTCTATGGCTACACCTTC
TRBJ2-7 | TRBV7-9 | NA | NA | CASSLVVSGHKYEQYF | TGTGCCAGCAGCTTAGTAGTTAGTGGACATAAGTACGAGCAGTACTTC
TRBJ1-2 | TRBV29-1 | TRBD1 | NA | CSVELGGTGGWNYGYTF | TGCAGCGTAGAGCTTGGGGGGACAGGGGGGTGGAACTATGGCTACACCTTC
TRBJ2-7 | TRBV7-6 | NA | many | CASSLADSRGYEQYF | TGTGCCAGCAGCTTAGCGGACAGTCGAGGCTACGAGCAGTACTTC
TRBJ1-5 | TRBV5-6 | NA | once | CASSPAEGQPQHF | TGTGCCAGCAGCCCGGCGGAGGGGCAGCCCCAGCATTTT
TRBJ1-1 | TRBV4-1 | TRBD1 | many | CASSRQGKTEAFF | TGCGCCAGCAGCCGACAGGGTAAGACTGAAGCTTTCTTT
TRBJ1-1 | TRBV19 | TRBD1 | many | CARPGTGGRLNTEAFF | TGTGCCAGACCAGGGACAGGGGGCAGGTTGAACACTGAAGCTTTCTTT
TRBJ2-5 | TRBV6-5 | TRBD2 | few | CASSPRGGTTQETQYF | TGTGCCAGCAGCCCTCGCGGGGGAACGACTCAAGAGACCCAGTACTTC
TRBJ2-7 | TRBV29-1 | TRBD1 | many | CSVGRQGAVEQYF | TGCAGCGTCGGTCGACAGGGGGCGGTCGAGCAGTACTTC
TRBJ1-1 | TRBV5-1 | NA | few | CASSLGTERRSTEAFF | TGCGCCAGCAGCTTGGGGACCGAGAGGCGGAGCACTGAAGCTTTCTTT
TRBJ2-1 | TRBV7-9 | NA | many | CASRHSERGWQFF | TGTGCCAGCAGGCACTCAGAAAGGGGCTGGCAGTTCTTC
TRBJ2-7 | TRBV7-6 | TRBD1 | many | CASSLSFRGQGPGEQYF | TGTGCCAGCAGCTTATCTTTTCGAGGACAGGGGCCAGGCGAGCAGTACTTC
TRBJ1-5 | TRBV28 | NA | many | CASSFSEGGQPQHF | TGTGCCAGCAGTTTCTCCGAAGGCGGTCAGCCCCAGCATTTT
TRBJ2-2 | TRBV29-1 | NA | few | CSVVAANTGELFF | TGCAGCGTTGTCGCGGCGAACACCGGGGAGCTGTTTTTT
TRBJ2-7 | TRBV28 | NA | many | CASSFSRSRLAEQYF | TGTGCCAGCAGTTTTAGTCGTTCTCGACTCGCGGAGCAGTACTTC
TRBJ2-1 | TRBV7-3 | NA | NA | CASSAGWSNEQFF | TGTGCCAGCAGCGCCGGATGGAGCAATGAGCAGTTCTTC
TRBJ1-4 | TRBV20-1 | TRBD1 | many | CSARDPAGTGDEKLFF | TGCAGTGCTAGAGATCCCGCCGGAACAGGGGACGAAAAACTGTTTTTT
TRBJ1-2 | TRBV20-1 | NA | many | CSATPKGGRLNYGYTF | TGCAGTGCTACCCCAAAGGGGGGCAGACTTAACTATGGCTACACCTTC
TRBJ2-5 | TRBV6-5 | NA | NA | CASSRIIEETQYF | TGTGCCAGCAGCCGCATCATTGAAGAGACCCAGTACTTC
TRBJ1-1 | TRBV5-1 | NA | many | CASSDEVLAFF | TGCGCCAGCAGCGATGAAGTATTGGCTTTCTTT
TRBJ2-2 | TRBV7-2 | NA | many | CASSLGPGRPGELFF | TGTGCCAGCAGCTTAGGGCCAGGGCGCCCCGGGGAGCTGTTTTTT
TRBJ2-1 | TRBV4-1 | TRBD2 | many | CASSHPGLADYNEQFF | TGCGCCAGCAGCCACCCGGGACTAGCAGACTACAATGAGCAGTTCTTC
TRBJ2-5 | TRBV20-1 | NA | many | CSARDPGEETQYF | TGCAGTGCTAGAGACCCGGGGGAAGAGACCCAGTACTTC
TRBJ2-1 | TRBV5-1 | TRBD2 | many | CASSLVGGPHNEQFF | TGCGCCAGCAGCTTGGTGGGAGGGCCACACAATGAGCAGTTCTTC